The 15 T cell receptor beta chains in this list originate from one sample, sequenced in a study of blood T cell repertoires in COVID-19. TCRdb's copy holds only in-frame clones and misses some; the assay was immunoSEQ multiplex PCR. The sample includes about 20,000 clones, around 89% of them seen just once. The sequenced material came from peripheral blood. The source is a human donor in a cohort sampled during active COVID-19.

This rearrangement joins TRBV11-2 to TRBJ2-7; D perhaps matches TRBD2 (6 bases). Germline CDR1 SGHAT, CDR2 FQNNGV. Trimming took 2 bases from V and 6 from J, leaving 14 bases between them. There are 14 residues in the CDR3. The CDR3, as DNA: TGTGCCAGCAGCTTACCCCCCGGGACTTCCGAGCAGTACTTC. This codes for CASSLPPGTSEQYF. Full variable domain (outside the CDR3, taken from reference TRBV11-2 and TRBJ2-7): EAGVAQSPRYKIIEKRQSVAFWCNPISGHATLYWYQQILGQGPKLLIQFQNNGVVDDSQLPKDRFSAERLKGVDSTLKIQPAKLEDSAVYLCASSLPPGTSEQYFGPGTRLTVT.

The V call is TRBV30, the J call TRBJ1-1, with D possibly being TRBD1 (6 bases). This CDR3 region has 13 residues. V was clipped by 2 bases and J by 4 bases, with 11 bases between them. Germline V gene data show CDR1 as GTSNPN and CDR2 as SVGIG (reference sequence). CDR3 nucleotides: TGTGCCTGGAGTTTGGTGGGGGCCACTGAAGCTTTCTTT. Residues: CAWSLVGATEAFF.

The chain recombines TRBV2 with TRBJ2-2; D perhaps matches TRBD2 (6 bases). Trimming shortened V by 6 bases and J by 5 bases, and 13 bases separated the two germline ends. Germline assignment: CDR1 SNHLY and CDR2 FYNNEI. This CDR3 has 14 residues. In DNA form, the CDR3 reads TGTGCCAGCAGGGGGGGTCCGCGGACCGGGGAGCTGTTTTTT. Translation: CASRGGPRTGELFF.

The rearrangement uses TRBV24-1 and TRBJ2-3; D may be TRBD2 (5 bases). With 4 bases removed from V and 2 bases from J, the gap between germline ends came to 9 bases. Germline V gene lookup returns CDR1 KGHDR and CDR2 SFDVKD. The CDR3 has 14 residues. The CDR3 DNA follows: TGTGCCACCAGTGAAGATGACTACACAGATACGCAGTATTTT. Protein product: CATSEDDYTDTQYF.

The chain carries TRBV5-4 and TRBJ2-3; 8 bases align to TRBD1. The germline V gene has CDR1 SGHNT and CDR2 YYREEE (reference sequence). V lost 3 bases and J lost 3; bases outside the gene matches: 6. The CDR3 contains 15 residues. Written as DNA, the CDR3 is TGTGCCAGCAGCTCAGGACAGGGCGGGACAGATACGCAGTATTTT. As protein: CASSSGQGGTDTQYF.

This clone has only one observation. Other DNA sequences of this sample code for an identical CDR3. The rearrangement links TRBV2 to TRBJ2-1; possible D gene TRBD2, 6 bases. The germline CDR1 and CDR2 sequences are SNHLY and FYNNEI. This CDR3 contains 15 residues. V was clipped by 1 base and J by 2 bases, with 9 bases between them. The CDR3 is CASSEGGGAYNEQFF. The CDR3 DNA reads as TGTGCCAGCAGTGAAGGAGGCGGGGCCTACAATGAGCAGTTCTTC.

This clone was recorded only once. The chain employs TRBV5-6 and TRBJ2-7; possibly TRBD1 for D (6 bases). The germline CDR1 and CDR2 sequences are SGHDT and YYEEEE. CDR3 length: 17 residues. Trimming removed 5 bases from V and 0 bases from J, with 21 bases in between. The chain's CDR3 is CASRPRGARGFSYEQYF. The CDR3 nucleotides read TGTGCCAGCAGGCCCCGAGGGGCCAGGGGCTTCTCCTACGAGCAGTACTTC. Drawing the rest from reference TRBV5-6 and TRBJ2-7, the complete variable domain is DAGVTQSPTHLIKTRGQQVTLRCSPKSGHDTVSWYQQALGQGPQFIFQYYEEEERQRGNFPDRFSGHQFPNYSSELNVNALLLGDSALYLCASRPRGARGFSYEQYFGPGTRLTVT.

This chain joins TRBV19 and TRBJ1-2, with 8 bases aligning to TRBD1. CDR3 length: 15 residues. V was clipped by 3 bases and J by 8 bases; unmatched bases: 11. The germline gives CDR1 LNHDA, CDR2 SQIVND (reference sequence). This CDR3 reads CASSIGAGGLMGYTF. Written as DNA, the CDR3 is TGTGCCAGTAGTATCGGGGCAGGGGGCCTTATGGGCTACACCTTC.

The chain links TRBV3-1 (or the pseudogene TRBV3-2) to TRBJ1-2; 9 bases align to TRBD1. After removal of 5 bases from V and 8 bases from J, the junction contained 6 bases not matched to a gene. The CDR3 is 13 amino acids. CDR1 is LGHDT and CDR2 is YNNKEL in the germline V gene (reference sequence). The CDR3 is CASSFTGTGGYTF. The CDR3 nucleotides are TGTGCCAGCAGCTTCACCGGGACAGGGGGCTACACCTTC.

This chain joins TRBV2 and TRBJ2-3, with D maybe TRBD2 (6 bases). The CDR3 sequence is 17 residues long. The V and J ends lost 6 bases and 1 base respectively, with 20 bases between them. The germline V gene has CDR1 SNHLY and CDR2 FYNNEI. The CDR3 nucleotides read TGTGCCAGCAGAAGATTCGGGAGTAGGATTGGCACAGATACGCAGTATTTT. The encoded protein is CASRRFGSRIGTDTQYF.

The rearrangement joins TRBV9 to TRBJ1-1; possible D gene TRBD1, 5 bases. Trimming stripped 1 base from V and 4 bases from J, with 14 bases between. CDR1 is SGDLS and CDR2 is YYNGEE in the germline V gene. This CDR3 comprises 15 residues. The CDR3 bases are TGTGCCAGCAGCGTACTAGACAGCGGGTCCACTGAAGCTTTCTTT. Protein sequence: CASSVLDSGSTEAFF. Together with reference TRBV9 and TRBJ1-1, the CDR3 gives the full variable domain: DSGVTQTPKHLITATGQRVTLRCSPRSGDLSVYWYQQSLDQGLQFLIQYYNGEERAKGNILERFSAQQFPDLHSELNLSSLELGDSALYFCASSVLDSGSTEAFFGQGTRLTVV.

The chain couples TRBV10-3 to TRBJ1-4; D remains ambiguous. CDR1 ENHRY and CDR2 SYGVKD come from the germline V gene. V was clipped by 2 bases and J by 6 bases, with 13 bases between them. There are 15 residues in the CDR3. The CDR3 DNA sequence: TGTGCCATCAGTGAGGGTTCCGGGCGGGATGAAAAACTGTTTTTT. It translates to CAISEGSGRDEKLFF.

The table lists this clone with a count of one. V and J are TRBV5-4 and TRBJ2-3; TRBD2 aligns across 14 bases. With V trimmed by 0 bases and J by 1 base, 10 bases remained unmatched. The CDR3 loop spans 20 amino acids. CDR1 SGHNT and CDR2 YYREEE come from the germline V gene (reference sequence). The CDR3, as DNA: TGTGCCAGCAGCTTGGCCCCGGGACTAGCGGGAGCCGGAGGCACAGATACGCAGTATTTT. Its protein is CASSLAPGLAGAGGTDTQYF.

The chain joins TRBV9 to TRBJ2-7; 12 bases align to TRBD2. The CDR3 covers 16 residues. Looked up from germline, CDR1 is SGDLS and CDR2 is YYNGEE. V dropped 3 bases and J dropped 4; count of bases not matched to a gene: 8. The CDR3 reads CASSAETSGRFYEQYF. The DNA of the CDR3 is TGTGCCAGCAGCGCCGAGACTAGCGGGAGATTTTACGAGCAGTACTTC.

The chain is built from TRBV28 and TRBJ1-3, with 9 bases identical to TRBD1. V was clipped by 7 bases and J by 4 bases; unmatched bases: 14. This CDR3 spans 17 amino acids. The germline V gene has CDR1 MDHEN and CDR2 SYDVKM. CDR3 sequence (DNA): TGTGCCAGCAACAGTCCCGGGACAGGGAATTTCGGAAACACCATATATTTT. It is translated as CASNSPGTGNFGNTIYF.